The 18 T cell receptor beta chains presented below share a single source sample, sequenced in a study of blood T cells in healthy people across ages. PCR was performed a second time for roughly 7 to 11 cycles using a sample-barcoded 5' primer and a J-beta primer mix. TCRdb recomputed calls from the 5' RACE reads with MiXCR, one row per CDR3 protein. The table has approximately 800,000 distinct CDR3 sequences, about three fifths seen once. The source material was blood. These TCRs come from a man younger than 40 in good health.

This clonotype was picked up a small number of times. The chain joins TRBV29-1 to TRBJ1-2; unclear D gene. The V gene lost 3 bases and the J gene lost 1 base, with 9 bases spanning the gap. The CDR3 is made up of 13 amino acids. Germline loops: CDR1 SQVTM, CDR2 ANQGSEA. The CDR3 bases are TGCAGCGTTGAGGTTACAGATAACTATGGCTACACCTTC. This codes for CSVEVTDNYGYTF.

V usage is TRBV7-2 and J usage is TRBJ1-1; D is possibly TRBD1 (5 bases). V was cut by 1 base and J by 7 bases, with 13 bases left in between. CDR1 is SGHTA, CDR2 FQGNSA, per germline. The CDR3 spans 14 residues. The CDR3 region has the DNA TGTGCCAGCAGCTTAGATTCGGGGAGGGGTGAAGCTTTCTTT. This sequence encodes CASSLDSGRGEAFF.

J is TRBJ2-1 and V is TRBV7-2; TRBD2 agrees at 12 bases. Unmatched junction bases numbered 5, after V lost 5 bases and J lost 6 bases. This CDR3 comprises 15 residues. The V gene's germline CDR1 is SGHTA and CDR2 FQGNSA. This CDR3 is CASSLVGLAGNEQFF. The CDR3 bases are TGTGCCAGCAGCCTAGTGGGACTAGCGGGCAATGAGCAGTTCTTC.

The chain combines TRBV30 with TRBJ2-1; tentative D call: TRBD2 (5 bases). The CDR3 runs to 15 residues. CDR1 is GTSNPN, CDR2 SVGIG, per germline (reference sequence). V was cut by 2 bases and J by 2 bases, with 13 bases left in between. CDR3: CAWSPRADPYNEQFF. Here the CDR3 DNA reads TGTGCCTGGAGTCCTCGAGCGGACCCCTACAATGAGCAGTTCTTC.

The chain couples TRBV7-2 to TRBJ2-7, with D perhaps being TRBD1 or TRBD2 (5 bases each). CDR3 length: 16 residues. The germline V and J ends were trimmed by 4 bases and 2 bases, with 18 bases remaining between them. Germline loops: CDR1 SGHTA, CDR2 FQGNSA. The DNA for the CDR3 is TGTGCCAGCAGCTCCCCGCCCGGGACGCCTCCCTACGAGCAGTACTTC. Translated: CASSSPPGTPPYEQYF.

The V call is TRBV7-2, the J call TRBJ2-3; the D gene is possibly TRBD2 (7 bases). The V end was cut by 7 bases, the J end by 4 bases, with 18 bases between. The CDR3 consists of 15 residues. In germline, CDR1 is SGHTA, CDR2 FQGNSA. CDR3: CTSTRGGGGSDTQYF. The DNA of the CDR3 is TGTACCAGCACCCGGGGAGGGGGAGGATCAGATACGCAGTATTTT.

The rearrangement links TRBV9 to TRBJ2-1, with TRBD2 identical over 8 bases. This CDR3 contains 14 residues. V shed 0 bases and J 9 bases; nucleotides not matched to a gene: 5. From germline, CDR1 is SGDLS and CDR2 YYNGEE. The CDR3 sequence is CASSVVGSGAEQFF. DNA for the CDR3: TGTGCCAGCAGCGTAGTGGGTAGCGGGGCTGAGCAGTTCTTC.

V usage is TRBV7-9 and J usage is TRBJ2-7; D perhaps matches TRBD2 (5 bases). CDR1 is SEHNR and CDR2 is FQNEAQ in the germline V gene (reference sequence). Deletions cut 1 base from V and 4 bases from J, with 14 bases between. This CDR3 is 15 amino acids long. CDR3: CASSLGGIAFYEQYF. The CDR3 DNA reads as TGTGCCAGCAGCTTAGGTGGTATAGCGTTTTACGAGCAGTACTTC.

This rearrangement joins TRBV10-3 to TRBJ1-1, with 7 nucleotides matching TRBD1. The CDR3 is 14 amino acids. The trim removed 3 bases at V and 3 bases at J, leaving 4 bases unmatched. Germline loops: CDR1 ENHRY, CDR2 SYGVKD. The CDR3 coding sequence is TGTGCCATCAGTGACCGACAGGGCGACACTGAAGCTTTCTTT. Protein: CAISDRQGDTEAFF.

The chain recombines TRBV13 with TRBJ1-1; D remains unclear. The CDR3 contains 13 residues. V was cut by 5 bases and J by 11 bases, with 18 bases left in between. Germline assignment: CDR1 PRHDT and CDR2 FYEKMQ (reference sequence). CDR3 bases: TGTGCCAGCAGCCCGCTCTTGGGCGATGGGGCTTTCTTT. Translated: CASSPLLGDGAFF. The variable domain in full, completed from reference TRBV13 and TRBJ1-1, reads AAGVIQSPRHLIKEKRETATLKCYPIPRHDTVYWYQQGPGQDPQFLISFYEKMQSDKGSIPDRFSAQQFSDYHSELNMSSLELGDSALYFCASSPLLGDGAFFGQGTRLTVV.

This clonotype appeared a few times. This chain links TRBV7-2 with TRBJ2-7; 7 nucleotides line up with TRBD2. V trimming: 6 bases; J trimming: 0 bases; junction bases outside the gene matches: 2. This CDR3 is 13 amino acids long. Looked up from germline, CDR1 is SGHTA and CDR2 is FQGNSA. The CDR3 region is CASRGGVSYEQYF. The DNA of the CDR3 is TGTGCCAGCAGGGGAGGGGTCTCCTACGAGCAGTACTTC. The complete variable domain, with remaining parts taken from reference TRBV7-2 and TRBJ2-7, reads GAGVSQSPSNKVTEKGKDVELRCDPISGHTALYWYRQSLGQGLEFLIYFQGNSAPDKSGLPSDRFSAERTGGSVSTLTIQRTQQEDSAVYLCASRGGVSYEQYFGPGTRLTVT.

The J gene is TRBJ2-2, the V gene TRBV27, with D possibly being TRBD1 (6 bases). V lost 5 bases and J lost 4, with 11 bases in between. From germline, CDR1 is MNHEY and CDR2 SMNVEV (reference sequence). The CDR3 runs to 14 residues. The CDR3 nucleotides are TGTGCCAGCAGTCACAGGGTTAGCACCGGGGAGCTGTTTTTT. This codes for CASSHRVSTGELFF.

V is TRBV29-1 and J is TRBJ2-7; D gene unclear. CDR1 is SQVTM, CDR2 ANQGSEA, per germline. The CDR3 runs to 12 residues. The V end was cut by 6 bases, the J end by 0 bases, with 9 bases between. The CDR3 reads CSVDSSSYEQYF. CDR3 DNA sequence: TGCAGCGTAGACTCGAGCTCCTACGAGCAGTACTTC.

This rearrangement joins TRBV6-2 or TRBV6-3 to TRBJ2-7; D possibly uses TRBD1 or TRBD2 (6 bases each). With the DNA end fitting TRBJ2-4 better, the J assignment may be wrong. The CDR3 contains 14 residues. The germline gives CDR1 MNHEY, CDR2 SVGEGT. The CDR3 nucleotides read TGTGCCAGCAGGAAAACAGGGAGGTGGAACATTCAGTACTTC. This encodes CASRKTGRWNIQYF.

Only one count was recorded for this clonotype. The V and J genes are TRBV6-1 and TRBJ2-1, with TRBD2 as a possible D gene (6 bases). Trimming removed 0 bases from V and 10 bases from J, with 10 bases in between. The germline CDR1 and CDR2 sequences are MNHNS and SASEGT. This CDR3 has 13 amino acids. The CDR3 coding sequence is TGTGCCAGCAGTGAAGCTTTTCGGGGGGAGCAGTTCTTC. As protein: CASSEAFRGEQFF.

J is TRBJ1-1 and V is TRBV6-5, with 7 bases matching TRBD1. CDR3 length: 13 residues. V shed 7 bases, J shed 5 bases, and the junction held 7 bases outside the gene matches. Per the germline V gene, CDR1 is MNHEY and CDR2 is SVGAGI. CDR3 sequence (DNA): TGTGCCAGCAACTTCAGGGGGAGGACTGAAGCTTTCTTT. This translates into CASNFRGRTEAFF.

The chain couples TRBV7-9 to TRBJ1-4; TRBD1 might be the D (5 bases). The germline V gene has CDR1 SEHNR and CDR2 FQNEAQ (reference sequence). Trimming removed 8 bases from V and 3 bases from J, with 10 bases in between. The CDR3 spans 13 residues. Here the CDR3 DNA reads TGTGCCAGCGGGGCGCGGGCTAATGAAAAACTGTTTTTT. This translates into CASGARANEKLFF.

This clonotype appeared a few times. CDR3 bases: TGCAGTGCTAGTTACAACGGCGAGCAGTTCTTC. Protein sequence: CSASYNGEQFF. The gene calls are TRBV20-1 and TRBJ2-1; D gene ambiguous. The V end was cut by 3 bases, the J end by 10 bases, with 10 bases between. The CDR3 is 11 amino acids. Per the germline V gene, CDR1 is DFQATT and CDR2 is SNEGSKA (reference sequence).